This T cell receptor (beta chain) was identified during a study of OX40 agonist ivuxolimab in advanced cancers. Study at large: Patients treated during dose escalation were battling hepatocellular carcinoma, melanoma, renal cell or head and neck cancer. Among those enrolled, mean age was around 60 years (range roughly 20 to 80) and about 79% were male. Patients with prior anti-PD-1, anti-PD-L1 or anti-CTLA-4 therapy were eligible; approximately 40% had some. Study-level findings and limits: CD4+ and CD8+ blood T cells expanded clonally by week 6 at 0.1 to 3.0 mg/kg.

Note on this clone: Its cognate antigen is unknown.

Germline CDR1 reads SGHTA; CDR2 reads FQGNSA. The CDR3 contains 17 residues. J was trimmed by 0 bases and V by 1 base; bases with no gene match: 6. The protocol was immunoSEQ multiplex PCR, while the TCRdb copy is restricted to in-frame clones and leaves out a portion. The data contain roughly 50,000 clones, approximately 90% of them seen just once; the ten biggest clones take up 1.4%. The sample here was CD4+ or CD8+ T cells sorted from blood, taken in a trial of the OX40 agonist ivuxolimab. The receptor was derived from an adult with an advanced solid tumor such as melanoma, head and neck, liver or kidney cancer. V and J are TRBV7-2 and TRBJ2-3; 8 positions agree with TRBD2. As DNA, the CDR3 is TGTGCCAGCAGCTTAGTACGGTCTAGCGGGAGCACAGATACGCAGTATTTT. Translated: CASSLVRSSGSTDTQYF.